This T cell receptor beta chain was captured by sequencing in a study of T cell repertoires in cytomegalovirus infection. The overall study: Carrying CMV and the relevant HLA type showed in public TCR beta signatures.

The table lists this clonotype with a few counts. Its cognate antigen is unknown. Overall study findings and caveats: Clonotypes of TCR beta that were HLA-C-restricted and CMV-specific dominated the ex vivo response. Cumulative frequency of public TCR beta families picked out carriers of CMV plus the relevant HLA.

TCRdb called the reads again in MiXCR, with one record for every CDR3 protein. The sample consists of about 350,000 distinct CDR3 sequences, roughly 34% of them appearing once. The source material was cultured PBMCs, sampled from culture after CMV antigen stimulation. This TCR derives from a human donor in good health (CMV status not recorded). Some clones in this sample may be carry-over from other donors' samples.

CDR3 nucleotides: TGTGCCTGGACCTGGACAGGGGATGAGCAGTTCTTC. The encoded protein is CAWTWTGDEQFF. The rearrangement links TRBV30 to TRBJ2-1; 9 nucleotides line up with TRBD1. CDR3 length: 12 residues. CDR1 is GTSNPN and CDR2 is SVGIG in the germline V gene (reference sequence). Trimming removed 4 bases from V and 8 bases from J; junction bases left unmatched: 3. Drawing the rest from reference TRBV30 and TRBJ2-1, the complete variable domain is SQTIHQWPATLVQPVGSPLSLECTVEGTSNPNLYWYRQAAGRGLQLLFYSVGIGQISSEVPQNLSASRPQDRQFILSSKKLLLSDSGFYLCAWTWTGDEQFFGPGTRLTVL.